The rows below give T cell receptor beta chains drawn from one sample of a study of T cell responses to AZD1222 COVID-19 vaccine. Sequencing was performed with immunoSEQ multiplex PCR; in TCRdb, only in-frame clones are kept and a portion is missing. The repertoire holds 150,000 or so clones, roughly 90% seen once, with more than 5.5% in the top ten. The specimen was peripheral blood, collected on day 0 of AZD1222 vaccination. Source of these receptors: an adult in good health. Each CDR3 is given with its conserved first and last residue. Fields, in order: J gene, clone size, D gene, V gene, CDR3 protein, CDR3 DNA. The D gene is left open where the match is weak. Size tells how often a clone was seen (once, few, many) or the class of an expanded clone, and some rows leave it out.

TRBJ1-2,-,-,TRBV19,CASSQFGTPGAIGGYTF,TGTGCCAGTAGCCAGTTTGGGACACCCGGGGCTATCGGAGGCTACACCTTC
TRBJ2-1,once,TRBD2,TRBV19,CASGGGSWAYNEQFF,TGTGCCAGTGGCGGCGGGAGTTGGGCGTACAATGAGCAGTTCTTC
TRBJ1-6,few,-,TRBV30,CASSRGLSPLHF,TGTGCCTCAAGTCGGGGATTGTCACCCCTCCACTTT
TRBJ2-2,-,TRBD2,TRBV28,CASSSLAGDGSNTGELFF,TGTGCCAGCAGCTCTCTAGCGGGAGACGGTTCGAACACCGGGGAGCTGTTTTTT
TRBJ1-1,few,TRBD1,TRBV2,CASSERQGSTEAFF,TGTGCCAGCAGTGAAAGACAGGGAAGCACTGAAGCTTTCTTT
TRBJ1-4,-,TRBD1,TRBV9,CASSADRGYGKLFF,TGTGCCAGCAGCGCCGACAGGGGATATGGAAAACTGTTTTTT
TRBJ2-1,-,TRBD2,TRBV4-2,CASSQDWAGGNNEQFF,TGTGCCAGCAGCCAAGATTGGGCGGGAGGAAACAATGAGCAGTTCTTC
TRBJ1-2,-,-,TRBV12-3/TRBV12-4,CATTGVERGYTF,TGTGCCACCACGGGCGTGGAGCGTGGCTACACCTTC
TRBJ1-2,few,-,TRBV7-2,CASSARWDPNYGYTF,TGTGCCAGCAGCGCCCGATGGGACCCTAACTATGGCTACACCTTC
TRBJ1-2,few,-,TRBV3-1/TRBV3-2,CASSQDPWAAIDTF,TGTGCCAGCAGCCAAGATCCATGGGCCGCAATCGACACCTTC
TRBJ1-1,-,-,TRBV29-1,CSVQGFRDTEAFF,TGCAGCGTACAAGGCTTTCGGGACACTGAAGCTTTCTTT
TRBJ2-3,-,-,TRBV28,CASSLSGPLGRGDTQYF,TGTGCCAGCAGTTTATCGGGCCCGCTCGGACGAGGAGATACGCAGTATTTT
TRBJ1-5,-,-,TRBV5-5,CASSLEQGDQPQHF,TGTGCCAGCAGCTTGGAACAGGGCGATCAGCCCCAGCATTTT
TRBJ2-1,-,TRBD2,TRBV12-5,CASGLGLAGGYNEQFF,TGTGCTAGTGGTTTAGGACTAGCGGGGGGGTACAATGAGCAGTTCTTC
TRBJ2-2,once,TRBD2,TRBV11-2,CASSLRLAGETGELFF,TGTGCCAGCAGCCTGAGACTAGCGGGGGAAACCGGGGAGCTGTTTTTT
TRBJ1-5,-,TRBD1,TRBV6-5,CASSSGQGRQPQHF,TGTGCCAGCAGTTCGGGACAGGGTCGGCAGCCCCAGCATTTT
TRBJ1-2,-,TRBD1,TRBV15,CATSRVGLGQVNYGYTF,TGTGCCACCAGCAGAGTAGGTCTCGGACAGGTTAACTATGGCTACACCTTC
TRBJ2-7,-,-,TRBV10-3,CATTLQGSYEQYF,TGTGCCACCACCTTACAGGGTTCCTACGAGCAGTACTTC
TRBJ1-1,-,-,TRBV29-1,CSVTKLTAVKLSGAEAFF,TGCAGCGTAACGAAGCTTACAGCCGTTAAACTTAGTGGGGCTGAAGCTTTCTTT
TRBJ2-1,-,-,TRBV2,CASSDRRGAYNEQFF,TGTGCCAGCAGTGATAGAAGGGGGGCCTACAATGAGCAGTTCTTC
TRBJ2-5,-,TRBD1,TRBV29-1,CSVVTSDRVETQYF,TGCAGCGTCGTCACCTCGGACAGGGTTGAGACCCAGTACTTC
TRBJ1-6,-,TRBD1,TRBV28,CAGRGTVNSPLHF,TGTGCCGGCAGAGGGACAGTTAATTCACCCCTCCACTTT
TRBJ1-1,-,TRBD1,TRBV6-5,CASIRTGDTEAFF,TGTGCCAGCATTCGAACAGGGGACACTGAAGCTTTCTTT
TRBJ1-4,-,-,TRBV6-6,CASTPAGAANEKLFF,TGTGCCAGCACCCCGGCGGGGGCTGCTAATGAAAAACTGTTTTTT
TRBJ2-2,-,TRBD2,TRBV4-2,CASSPVAGVGTGELFF,TGTGCCAGCAGCCCCGTAGCGGGAGTCGGCACCGGGGAGCTGTTTTTT
TRBJ1-3,-,-,TRBV18,CASSPKGNTIYF,TGTGCCAGCTCCCCGAAAGGAAACACCATATATTTT
TRBJ1-5,once,-,TRBV3-1/TRBV3-2,CASSRFGEVSTQHF,TGTGCCAGCAGCCGCTTCGGGGAGGTGTCGACCCAGCATTTT
TRBJ1-2,-,-,TRBV30,CAWSWAGDYTF,TGTGCCTGGAGTTGGGCGGGTGACTACACCTTC
TRBJ1-1,-,TRBD1,TRBV5-1,CASSPRRQGAAWKVTEAFF,TGCGCCAGCAGCCCCCGAAGACAGGGGGCCGCATGGAAGGTCACTGAAGCTTTCTTT
TRBJ1-2,-,-,TRBV27,CASSSYNGSTNYGYTF,TGTGCCAGCAGCTCCTACAACGGGTCGACTAACTATGGCTACACCTTC
TRBJ2-3,once,TRBD2,TRBV7-8,CASSLLGLAGGTDTQYF,TGTGCCAGCAGCTTATTGGGACTAGCGGGAGGAACAGATACGCAGTATTTT
TRBJ1-5,-,TRBD1,TRBV5-8,CASSLGTGQNQPQHF,TGTGCCAGCAGCTTAGGGACAGGGCAAAATCAGCCCCAGCATTTT
TRBJ2-3,few,TRBD2,TRBV5-1,CASSLRGLAVDTQYF,TGCGCCAGCAGCTTGAGGGGACTAGCGGTAGATACGCAGTATTTT
TRBJ2-7,-,TRBD2,TRBV28,CASSLNFGGGATYEQYF,TGTGCCAGCAGTTTGAATTTCGGGGGGGGAGCCACCTACGAGCAGTACTTC
TRBJ2-5,-,TRBD2,TRBV5-1,CASSPGLAIGGETQYF,TGCGCCAGCAGCCCCGGACTAGCGATAGGTGGGGAGACCCAGTACTTC
TRBJ2-1,-,-,TRBV5-4,CASSSPRGQLGHNEQFF,TGTGCCAGCAGCTCACCTCGGGGGCAGCTCGGGCACAATGAGCAGTTCTTC
TRBJ2-1,-,-,TRBV7-9,CASSERQVYNEQFF,TGTGCCAGCAGCGAAAGACAGGTCTACAATGAGCAGTTCTTC
TRBJ1-3,-,-,TRBV13,CASSRDRSSGNTIYF,TGTGCCAGCAGCAGAGACAGGAGCTCTGGAAACACCATATATTTT
TRBJ2-5,-,TRBD2,TRBV5-8,CASSPGTSGFQETQYF,TGTGCCAGCAGCCCCGGGACTAGCGGGTTCCAAGAGACCCAGTACTTC
TRBJ2-7,-,-,TRBV6-5,CASSSGSYEQYF,TGTGCCAGCAGTTCCGGTAGTTACGAGCAGTACTTC
TRBJ1-2,-,-,TRBV18,CASSPPFRDGSGYTF,TGTGCCAGCTCACCACCGTTTCGAGATGGGAGCGGCTACACCTTC
TRBJ2-5,-,-,TRBV9,CASSVALGRGETQYF,TGTGCCAGCAGCGTAGCCTTGGGCCGAGGAGAGACCCAGTACTTC
TRBJ1-6,-,-,TRBV3-1/TRBV3-2,CASSPRRNSPLHF,TGTGCCAGCAGCCCCCGACGAAATTCACCCCTCCACTTT
TRBJ2-3,-,-,TRBV28,CASSLPGTDTQYF,TGTGCCAGCAGTTTACCCGGCACAGATACGCAGTATTTT
TRBJ2-1,-,TRBD2,TRBV5-1,CASSSAETSGGANEQFF,TGCGCCAGCAGCTCCGCCGAAACTAGCGGGGGGGCCAATGAGCAGTTCTTC
TRBJ2-7,-,TRBD1,TRBV10-3,CAIAGTDYEQYF,TGTGCCATCGCCGGGACAGACTACGAGCAGTACTTC
TRBJ1-6,-,-,TRBV7-2,CASSFPPNSPLHF,TGTGCCAGCAGTTTTCCCCCCAATTCACCCCTCCACTTT
TRBJ1-2,-,-,TRBV28,CASSLSGTGTVSGYTF,TGTGCCAGCAGTTTATCCGGGACGGGGACTGTTAGTGGCTACACCTTC
TRBJ1-5,-,-,TRBV6-5,CASRRTREQPQHF,TGTGCCAGCAGACGGACACGGGAGCAGCCCCAGCATTTT
TRBJ2-1,-,-,TRBV6-5,CASRGNLGSYNEQFF,TGTGCCAGCCGGGGGAATTTAGGGTCCTACAATGAGCAGTTCTTC
TRBJ1-1,-,-,TRBV9,CASSVQGNTEAFF,TGTGCCAGCAGCGTACAGGGTAACACTGAAGCTTTCTTT
TRBJ2-2,-,-,TRBV6-2/TRBV6-3,CASSREGASTGELFF,TGTGCCAGCAGTCGGGAAGGGGCGAGCACCGGGGAGCTGTTTTTT
TRBJ1-1,-,-,TRBV19,CASTVLGGTEAFF,TGTGCCAGTACCGTACTTGGGGGCACTGAAGCTTTCTTT
TRBJ2-6,-,-,TRBV14,CASSQGGYSGANVLTF,TGTGCCAGCAGCCAAGGGGGCTACTCTGGGGCCAACGTCCTGACTTTC
TRBJ1-5,-,-,TRBV19,CASRLQGWGNQPQHF,TGTGCCAGTAGGTTACAGGGATGGGGCAATCAGCCCCAGCATTTT
TRBJ2-5,-,-,TRBV10-3,CAISESGTPAETQYF,TGTGCCATCAGTGAGTCGGGGACACCTGCGGAGACCCAGTACTTC
TRBJ2-3,-,-,TRBV9,CASSVEGWEATDTQYF,TGTGCCAGCAGCGTAGAGGGCTGGGAGGCCACAGATACGCAGTATTTT
TRBJ2-1,-,-,TRBV9,CASSPRGQYNEQFF,TGTGCCAGCAGCCCCCGTGGCCAATACAATGAGCAGTTCTTC
TRBJ1-2,few,-,TRBV28,CASSITGTRNYGYTF,TGTGCCAGCAGTATCACCGGGACGAGGAACTATGGCTACACCTTC